This T cell receptor beta chain was identified during a study of blood T cell repertoires in COVID-19. Whole-study context: Sites across the United States, Italy and Spain contributed samples from acute and convalescent COVID-19.

This CDR3 has 17 amino acids. The germline gives CDR1 SSHAT, CDR2 FNYEAQ (reference sequence). About this clone itself: One junction end disagrees with the germline gene, perhaps due to a read error.

Under the authors' procedure: For nucleated cells, counts were estimated from reference gene primer amplification. Measured with immunoSEQ multiplex PCR; TCRdb has only the in-frame clones, and not every one. The DNA was the basis for D and trimming; V, J and clone size are from that table. The sample records approximately 210,000 clones, about four fifths being singletons. The rearrangement uses TRBV7-7 and TRBJ2-5, with D possibly TRBD1 on 6 matching bases. Sequenced input: peripheral blood. The sequence was obtained from a woman older than 75 with acute or convalescent COVID-19. The CDR3 nucleotides are TGTGCTAGCAGTCATCTCAAAACAGGGCGTAACCAAGAGACCCAGTACTTC. Translation gives CASSHLKTGRNQETQYF.